The 27 T cell receptor beta chains below all came from one sample that was sequenced in a study of regulatory T cells in long-lasting Graves disease. Indicated time point: newly diagnosed GD, antithyroid drugs for less than 3 months. RNA extracted from PBMCs served as the sequencing template. Building of the TCR beta libraries involved iRepertoire HTBI primers and Arm-PCR of CDR3 regions. TCRdb reanalysed the multiplex PCR reads using MiXCR and keeps one entry per CDR3 protein. The table lists 400,000 to 500,000 distinct CDR3 sequences, 15% of them singletons. The data were also submitted as part of a second study, on T cells in Graves' hyperthyroidism and ophthalmopathy.

The input for sequencing was peripheral blood mononuclear cells (PBMCs), taken at new diagnosis, from a patient treated with antithyroid drugs. The receptors were sampled from a woman in her thirties or forties with Graves disease.

This clonotype has just a few counts. The chain links TRBV7-6 to TRBJ2-1; 9 nucleotides match TRBD1. Germline lookup yields CDR1 SGHVS and CDR2 FNYEAQ. V was clipped by 5 bases and J by 9 bases; unmatched bases: 14. The CDR3 contains 16 residues. The CDR3 nucleotides read TGTGCCAGCAGCCCACTCCGGGACAGGGCCTTCTTTGAGCAGTTCTTC. This gives the protein CASSPLRDRAFFEQFF.

This clonotype has a handful of counts. The V call is TRBV25-1, the J call TRBJ2-7, with TRBD2 matching over 8 bases. Germline V gives CDR1 MGHDK, CDR2 SYGVNS. CDR3 length equals 15 residues. V was pared by 7 bases and J by 6 bases, with 14 bases of the junction left unmatched. CDR3 region: CASTSSGTSLGEQYF. The CDR3 nucleotides are TGTGCCAGCACATCCTCCGGGACTAGTTTAGGCGAGCAGTACTTC.

This clonotype was detected ten times or more. This chain links TRBV28 with TRBJ2-3, with 8 bases fitting TRBD2. V was pared by 8 bases and J by 3 bases, with 7 bases of the junction left unmatched. The V gene's germline CDR1 is MDHEN and CDR2 SYDVKM. The CDR3 has 14 amino acids. The CDR3 region is CASLPGLVTDTQYF. The CDR3 DNA is TGTGCCAGCTTACCGGGACTAGTGACAGATACGCAGTATTTT.

The table lists this clonotype with many counts. The chain uses TRBV6-1 and TRBJ2-7; 10 positions agree with TRBD1. The CDR3 is 14 amino acids. CDR1 and CDR2 from the germline V gene are MNHNS and SASEGT. V was pared by 5 bases and J by 1 base, with 2 bases of the junction left unmatched. Here the CDR3 DNA reads TGTGCCAGCAGTCGACAGGGGGCTTCCTACGAGCAGTACTTC. Residues: CASSRQGASYEQYF.

This clonotype came up many times. V is TRBV30 and J is TRBJ1-5; D call uncertain. Germline CDR1 reads GTSNPN; CDR2 reads SVGIG (reference sequence). The length of the CDR3 is 13 residues. The V end lost 2 bases, the J end lost 4 bases, and 9 bases lay between the germline ends. CDR3 in amino acids: CAWSLDRNQPQHF. The CDR3 DNA reads as TGTGCCTGGAGTCTGGACCGAAATCAGCCCCAGCATTTT. The variable domain in full, with the rest retrieved from reference TRBV30 and TRBJ1-5, is SQTIHQWPATLVQPVGSPLSLECTVEGTSNPNLYWYRQAAGRGLQLLFYSVGIGQISSEVPQNLSASRPQDRQFILSSKKLLLSDSGFYLCAWSLDRNQPQHFGDGTRLSIL.

This clonotype has ten or more counts. This chain joins TRBV12-3 or TRBV12-4 and TRBJ2-1; D perhaps matches TRBD1 (7 bases). CDR3 length: 17 amino acids. V gave up 6 bases and J gave up 1 base, with 19 bases separating them. CDR3 amino acids: CASSWPLSGGSYNEQFF. DNA for the CDR3: TGTGCCAGCAGCTGGCCCTTGTCAGGGGGGTCCTACAATGAGCAGTTCTTC.

This clonotype showed up many times. The chain carries TRBV2 and TRBJ1-1; 9 bases match TRBD1. In germline, CDR1 is SNHLY, CDR2 FYNNEI. J lost 1 base, V lost 6 bases, and 6 bases had no gene match. The CDR3 is made up of 15 amino acids. Here the CDR3 reads CASSALDRGNTEAFF. CDR3 DNA sequence: TGTGCCAGCAGCGCCCTGGACAGGGGGAACACTGAAGCTTTCTTT. Supplemented by reference TRBV2 and TRBJ1-1, the full variable domain reads EPEVTQTPSHQVTQMGQEVILRCVPISNHLYFYWYRQILGQKVEFLVSFYNNEISEKSEIFDDQFSVERPDGSNFTLKIRSTKLEDSAMYFCASSALDRGNTEAFFGQGTRLTVV.

This clonotype was recorded many times. The chain links TRBV19 to TRBJ1-1; D not resolved. The CDR3 contains 13 residues. Germline V lookup: CDR1 LNHDA, CDR2 SQIVND (reference sequence). V shed 4 bases and J shed 1 base, with 7 bases lying between them. The CDR3 DNA follows: TGTGCCAGTAGTAAGGGCAAGAACACTGAAGCTTTCTTT. Translating it yields CASSKGKNTEAFF.

The chain combines TRBV15 with TRBJ1-2; 7 bases fit TRBD1. The germline CDR1 and CDR2 sequences are LNHNV and YYDKDF (reference sequence). This CDR3 is built from 14 residues. J lost 2 bases, V lost 10 bases, and 10 bases had no gene match. The CDR3 loop reads CASSTEDRNYGYTF. In DNA, the CDR3 is TGTGCCAGCAGTACAGAGGACAGGAACTATGGCTACACCTTC.

The chain combines TRBV7-2 with TRBJ1-1; D not resolved. This CDR3 spans 15 amino acids. Germline values: CDR1 SGHTA, CDR2 FQGNSA. V was shortened by 5 bases and J by 1 base, with 14 bases between the two germline ends. This chain's CDR3 is CASSLRPVANTEAFF. Here the CDR3 DNA reads TGTGCCAGCAGCCTACGCCCCGTCGCGAACACTGAAGCTTTCTTT.

This clonotype was recorded at least ten times. The gene calls are TRBV28 and TRBJ2-5; the D gene is possibly TRBD1 (6 bases). This CDR3 comprises 16 residues. Germline V CDR1 and CDR2: MDHEN, SYDVKM. V lost 5 bases, J lost 5 bases, and 21 bases lay in between. CDR3 sequence (DNA): TGTGCCAGCAGTCCAGGGGCCATAGAGGGAGTGGAGACCCAGTACTTC. Its translation is CASSPGAIEGVETQYF.

The chain recombines TRBV30 with TRBJ2-7; possibly TRBD1 or TRBD2 for D (6 bases each). Germline V gene sequence: CDR1 GTSNPN, CDR2 SVGIG (reference sequence). V lost 2 bases, J lost 5 bases, and 25 bases lay in between. The CDR3 has 17 residues. CDR3 sequence (DNA): TGTGCCTGGAGTCAACGTGGGGGGCAGTCCCTACTAGACGAGCAGTACTTC. Protein: CAWSQRGGQSLLDEQYF. The full variable domain, rest sourced from reference TRBV30 and TRBJ2-7, is SQTIHQWPATLVQPVGSPLSLECTVEGTSNPNLYWYRQAAGRGLQLLFYSVGIGQISSEVPQNLSASRPQDRQFILSSKKLLLSDSGFYLCAWSQRGGQSLLDEQYFGPGTRLTVT.

This clonotype was recorded at least ten times. The V call is TRBV9, the J call TRBJ2-2; D remains ambiguous. Trimming removed 0 bases from V and 0 bases from J, with 9 bases in between. CDR3 length: 16 amino acids. Germline V gives CDR1 SGDLS, CDR2 YYNGEE. CDR3 nucleotide sequence: TGTGCCAGCAGCGTAGTTGACGGCGCGAACACCGGGGAGCTGTTTTTT. Protein product: CASSVVDGANTGELFF. The whole variable domain, filled in from reference TRBV9 and TRBJ2-2, reads DSGVTQTPKHLITATGQRVTLRCSPRSGDLSVYWYQQSLDQGLQFLIQYYNGEERAKGNILERFSAQQFPDLHSELNLSSLELGDSALYFCASSVVDGANTGELFFGEGSRLTVL.

The chain recombines TRBV18 with TRBJ2-2; weak D call: TRBD1 (5 bases). Trimming removed 3 bases from V and 3 bases from J, with 26 bases in between. CDR1 is KGHSH, CDR2 LQKENI, per germline. This CDR3 comprises 20 residues. As DNA, the CDR3 is TGTGCCAGCTCACCCTACCAGTTGGGGCTCCTGATCAAGGACACCGGGGAGCTGTTTTTT. It codes for CASSPYQLGLLIKDTGELFF.

The V call is TRBV20-1, the J call TRBJ1-6; D is unresolved. V shed 0 bases and J shed 5 bases, with 5 bases lying between them. This CDR3 is 13 amino acids long. Per germline, CDR1 DFQATT and CDR2 SNEGSKA (reference sequence). This CDR3 is CSAREVDNSPLHF. For the CDR3, the DNA is TGCAGTGCTAGAGAGGTTGATAATTCACCCCTCCACTTT.

This clonotype has a handful of counts. J is TRBJ2-7 and V is TRBV20-1; D could derive from TRBD1 or TRBD2 (5 bases each). The CDR3 length is 15 residues. Germline V CDR1 and CDR2: DFQATT, SNEGSKA (reference sequence). V was cut by 1 base and J by 7 bases, with 20 bases left in between. This CDR3 reads CSARVVGGVPREQYF. DNA of the CDR3: TGCAGTGCTAGAGTGGTTGGGGGAGTCCCCCGTGAGCAGTACTTC.

This clonotype was seen a few times. The chain links TRBV28 to TRBJ2-3; the D gene is possibly TRBD1 (6 bases). Germline values: CDR1 MDHEN, CDR2 SYDVKM. V was clipped by 6 bases and J by 6 bases, with 25 bases between them. This CDR3 has 17 residues. The CDR3 coding sequence is TGTGCCAGCAGGGGGGTTTATGGGGGCGAGGGTAGGGATACGCAGTATTTT. It yields the protein CASRGVYGGEGRDTQYF.

This clonotype was recorded many times. The gene calls are TRBV29-1 and TRBJ1-4, with no clear D. CDR3 length: 14 amino acids. CDR1 and CDR2 from the germline V gene are SQVTM and ANQGSEA. V shed 6 bases and J shed 4 bases, with 15 bases lying between them. The CDR3: CSVLLWGGNEKLFF. The CDR3 DNA follows: TGCAGCGTCCTCCTGTGGGGTGGTAATGAAAAACTGTTTTTT.

Points on this clonotype: Given a much more abundant clone one base away, this may be a read error. J is TRBJ2-1 and V is TRBV7-2; the D gene is possibly TRBD2 (6 bases). Germline loops: CDR1 SGHTA, CDR2 FQGNSA. This CDR3 is built from 13 residues. The CDR3 reads CAGSSPLLAPRFF. CDR3 nucleotide sequence: TGTGCCGGCAGCTCCCCACTACTAGCTCCCAGGTTCTTC.

This chain joins TRBV7-9 and TRBJ2-1; 8 bases are shared with TRBD2. Germline trimming cut 5 bases from V and 7 bases from J; bases unmatched to any gene: 10. In germline, CDR1 is SEHNR, CDR2 FQNEAQ (reference sequence). The CDR3 is 15 amino acids. CDR3 sequence (DNA): TGTGCCAGCAGCCCGAGCGGGAGTGGCTTGAATGAGCAGTTCTTC. Residues: CASSPSGSGLNEQFF.

Regarding this clonotype: A read error may explain this, as a much larger clone is one base away. The CDR3 sequence: CASSYTARTEAFF. In nucleotides, the CDR3 is TGTGCCAGCAGTTACACTGCCCGCACTGAAGCTTTCTTT. The J gene is TRBJ1-1, the V gene TRBV6-9, with no clear D. Germline V gene sequence: CDR1 MNHGY, CDR2 SVAAGI. The CDR3 sequence is 13 residues long. V lost 3 bases and J lost 4, with 9 bases in between.

This clonotype was found many times. V is TRBV2 and J is TRBJ2-1; TRBD1 aligns across 7 bases. V lost 8 bases and J lost 15; bases outside the gene matches: 7. The V gene's germline CDR1 is SNHLY and CDR2 FYNNEI. The CDR3 sequence is 10 residues long. In nucleotides, the CDR3 is TGTGCCAGCGAGGGGGCTTGGGCGTTCTTC. This gives the protein CASEGAWAFF.

This clonotype was counted between two and nine times. This sequence joins TRBV18 and TRBJ2-6; D is ambiguous. The germline V gene encodes CDR1 KGHSH and CDR2 LQKENI. V dropped 1 base and J dropped 0 bases, with 7 bases sitting between them. The CDR3 length is 16 residues. In DNA, the CDR3 is TGTGCCAGCTCACCACAGAAAACCTCTGGGGCCAACGTCCTGACTTTC. This codes for CASSPQKTSGANVLTF.

This clonotype was counted at least ten times. This chain connects TRBV27 to TRBJ1-2; 8 bases map to TRBD1. Germline-derived CDR1 and CDR2 are MNHEY and SMNVEV (reference sequence). Trimming at V came to 4 bases and at J to 2 bases, leaving 3 bases not matched to a gene. This CDR3 is 14 amino acids long. CDR3 sequence (DNA): TGTGCCAGCAGTTCCCGGACAGGGAACTATGGCTACACCTTC. It is translated as CASSSRTGNYGYTF.

The chain uses TRBV5-5 and TRBJ2-4, with unresolved D. The V end was cut by 4 bases, the J end by 3 bases, with 8 bases between. Germline V gene data show CDR1 as SGHKS and CDR2 as YYEKEE (reference sequence). This CDR3 is 13 amino acids long. The DNA for the CDR3 is TGTGCCAGCAGCCCCGGGCACAAAAACATTCAGTACTTC. As protein: CASSPGHKNIQYF.

This clonotype came up a few times. Possible read error: a much larger clone is one base away. The rearrangement links TRBV28 to TRBJ2-7; no reliable D call. Trimming pared 2 bases from V and 6 bases from J, leaving 14 bases between. CDR1 is MDHEN and CDR2 is SYDVKM in the germline V gene. This CDR3 is built from 14 residues. Here the CDR3 reads CASSLRLSRGEQYF. The DNA of the CDR3 is TGTGCCAGCAGTTTACGGCTTAGTAGAGGCGAGCAGTACTTC.

This clonotype was observed a single time. The chain carries TRBV12-3 or TRBV12-4 and TRBJ2-3, with D tentatively TRBD2 (6 bases). The CDR3 length is 15 residues. Trimming shortened V by 3 bases and J by 2 bases, and 12 bases separated the two germline ends. The CDR3 coding sequence is TGTGCCAGCAGTTTCCTGGGACTTCTCACAGATACGCAGTATTTT. Protein: CASSFLGLLTDTQYF.